A single sample is the source of the 23 T cell receptor beta chains below, sequenced in a study of identical twins' blood T cells. TCRdb reprocessed the 5' RACE reads with MiXCR, giving one entry per CDR3 protein. This table has fewer than 450,000 distinct CDR3 sequences, under 30% appearing once. The sample comprised PBMCs. The receptor source for this set is a woman between 18 and 50 years old in good health.

The rearrangement links TRBV5-1 to TRBJ2-2; 11 bases map to TRBD2. The CDR3 spans 16 residues. The J segment lost 5 bases and the V segment lost 0 bases, leaving 3 bases of the junction unmatched. Looked up from germline, CDR1 is SGHRS and CDR2 is YFSETQ. CDR3 loop: CASSLVTSGRTGELFF. The CDR3 DNA reads as TGCGCCAGCAGCTTGGTAACTAGCGGGAGAACCGGGGAGCTGTTTTTT. The full variable domain, with the rest looked up from reference TRBV5-1 and TRBJ2-2, is KAGVTQTPRYLIKTRGQQVTLSCSPISGHRSVSWYQQTPGQGLQFLFEYFSETQRNKGNFPGRFSGRQFSNSRSEMNVSTLELGDSALYLCASSLVTSGRTGELFFGEGSRLTVL.

A few counts support this clonotype. The chain uses TRBV11-2 and TRBJ1-1; D gene ambiguous. Germline V CDR1 and CDR2: SGHAT, FQNNGV. The ends were cut back, 3 bases at V and 4 bases at J, with 6 bases in the middle. This CDR3 has 12 amino acids. The CDR3 sequence: CASSLTSTEAFF. CDR3 sequence (DNA): TGTGCCAGCAGCTTGACGAGCACTGAAGCTTTCTTT.

Only a few counts were recorded for this clonotype. V gene TRBV3-1 combines with J gene TRBJ1-2; D possibly corresponds to TRBD1 (5 bases). V lost 1 base to trimming and J lost 8 bases, with 8 bases between them. The CDR3 has 12 residues. Germline V gives CDR1 LGHDT, CDR2 YNNKEL (reference sequence). Written as DNA, the CDR3 is TGTGCCAGCAGCCAAGCAGGGAGGGGCTACACCTTC. Protein: CASSQAGRGYTF.

The sample holds a few counts of this clonotype. The DNA for the CDR3 is TGTGCCAGCAGCTTGGCCGGGTACCGAAACATTCAGTACTTC. Amino acid sequence: CASSLAGYRNIQYF. V gene TRBV5-6 combines with J gene TRBJ2-4; D is unclear. The CDR3 sequence is 14 residues long. Germline CDR1 SGHDT, CDR2 YYEEEE. The germline V and J ends were trimmed by 0 bases and 6 bases, with 10 bases remaining between them.

This clonotype was counted between two and nine times. This chain connects TRBV18 to TRBJ1-4, with 8 bases that match TRBD1. Per germline, CDR1 KGHSH and CDR2 LQKENI. V lost 4 bases and J lost 6; bases outside the gene matches: 10. The CDR3 loop spans 16 amino acids. DNA for the CDR3: TGTGCCAGCTCACTACGGACAGGGACATCTTATGAAAAACTGTTTTTT. Translating gives CASSLRTGTSYEKLFF.

This clonotype was counted ten times or more. The rearrangement uses TRBV6-5 and TRBJ2-1, with 7 bases lining up with TRBD2. The CDR3 runs 14 residues. CDR1 and CDR2 from the germline V gene are MNHEY and SVGAGI. The junction had 6 bases not matched to a gene; V was cut back by 0 bases and J by 10 bases. In DNA form, the CDR3 reads TGTGCCAGCAGTTACTCGACGACTAGCCGCGAGCAGTTCTTC. This sequence encodes CASSYSTTSREQFF.

The V call is TRBV7-8, the J call TRBJ1-5; D is unclear. The V end lost 0 bases, the J end lost 1 base, and 7 bases lay between the germline ends. Germline-derived CDR1 and CDR2 are SGHVS and FQNEAQ. This CDR3 has 15 residues. DNA for the CDR3: TGTGCCAGCAGCTTAGCCAGGTCCAGCAATCAGCCCCAGCATTTT. It codes for CASSLARSSNQPQHF.

About this clonotype itself: Mismatch with germline at one junction end may stem from a read error. V usage is TRBV25-1 and J usage is TRBJ1-2; a weak D match, TRBD1 (5 bases). The length of the CDR3 is 15 residues. Germline CDR1 MGHDK, CDR2 SYGVNS. CDR3 region: CASSGPGPSSYDYTF. For the CDR3, the DNA is TGTGCCAGCAGTGGCCCAGGGCCCTCTAGCTATGACTACACCTTC.

This sequence joins TRBV7-8 and TRBJ2-1; no definite D call. This CDR3 is 17 amino acids long. Germline assignment: CDR1 SGHVS and CDR2 FQNEAQ. V shed 1 base and J shed 4 bases, with 17 bases lying between them. CDR3 coding DNA: TGTGCCAGCAGCTTAGGTCCCCTCCAAGCGTCTTACAATGAGCAGTTCTTC. It is translated as CASSLGPLQASYNEQFF.

Concerning this clonotype itself: It may be a read error: a sequence one base away is much more abundant. The chain uses TRBV2 and TRBJ1-1, with a tentative D call TRBD1 (6 bases). Germline CDR1 SNHLY, CDR2 FYNNEI. The CDR3 consists of 11 residues. The CDR3 sequence: CASYRAGQASF. In DNA, the CDR3 is TGTGCCAGTTACAGGGCAGGGCAAGCTTCCTTT. Supplemented by reference TRBV2 and TRBJ1-1, the full variable domain reads EPEVTQTPSHQVTQMGQEVILRCVPISNHLYFYWYRQILGQKVEFLVSFYNNEISEKSEIFDDQFSVERPDGSNFTLKIRSTKLEDSAMYFCASYRAGQASFGQGTRLTVV.

This clonotype came up a few times. V and J are TRBV2 and TRBJ1-5, with a possible D match to TRBD1 (5 bases). CDR1 SNHLY and CDR2 FYNNEI come from the germline V gene. The CDR3 extends over 15 amino acids. V was shortened by 5 bases and J by 5 bases, with 16 bases between the two germline ends. The chain's CDR3 is CASSSGQGEYQPQHF. The CDR3 bases are TGTGCCAGCAGTAGCGGACAAGGGGAGTATCAGCCCCAGCATTTT.

This clonotype was counted between two and nine times. The V call is TRBV20-1, the J call TRBJ1-2; D remains unclear. This CDR3 is 12 amino acids long. V was cut by 3 bases and J by 8 bases, with 13 bases left in between. Germline CDR1 reads DFQATT; CDR2 reads SNEGSKA (reference sequence). The CDR3 DNA follows: TGCAGTGCTAGTTCGCAGGCCTGGGGCTACACCTTC. It specifies CSASSQAWGYTF.

The J gene is TRBJ2-1, the V gene TRBV10-2; 10 bases agree with TRBD2. The CDR3 sequence is 14 residues long. The V gene end was trimmed by 6 bases and the J gene end by 3 bases; junction bases not matched to a gene: 2. The germline gives CDR1 WSHSY, CDR2 SAAADI. This CDR3 is CASSGTSDYNEQFF. CDR3 bases: TGCGCCAGCAGCGGGACTAGCGACTACAATGAGCAGTTCTTC.

This chain links TRBV4-1 with TRBJ2-7; tentatively, D is TRBD1 (6 bases). Germline V lookup: CDR1 MGHRA, CDR2 YSYEKL. Deletions cut 3 bases from V and 4 bases from J, with 13 bases between. The CDR3 has 14 residues. The CDR3 spells CASSHRDTSYEQYF. CDR3 in DNA: TGCGCCAGCAGCCACCGGGACACATCATACGAGCAGTACTTC.

Only a few counts were recorded for this clonotype. The V gene is TRBV7-9, the J gene TRBJ1-4; 9 bases align to TRBD1. The CDR3 runs to 14 residues. Per germline, CDR1 SEHNR and CDR2 FQNEAQ (reference sequence). The ends lost 6 bases at V and 7 bases at J; junction bases unmatched: 6. In nucleotides, the CDR3 is TGTGCCAGCAGTCGGGACAGGGCGGGTGAAAAACTGTTTTTT. It encodes CASSRDRAGEKLFF.

The rearrangement links TRBV11-2 to TRBJ2-7, with D uncertain. Germline CDR1 and CDR2: SGHAT and FQNNGV. The CDR3 extends over 13 amino acids. V was clipped by 0 bases and J by 2 bases, with 5 bases between them. The CDR3 here is CASSLETAYEQYF. In nucleotides, the CDR3 is TGTGCCAGCAGCTTAGAAACAGCCTACGAGCAGTACTTC.

The genes are TRBV5-1 and TRBJ1-1, with D perhaps matching TRBD1 (6 bases). The CDR3 contains 14 residues. Germline lookup yields CDR1 SGHRS and CDR2 YFSETQ. Trimming cost V 2 bases and J 4 bases, with 12 bases left between them. The DNA for the CDR3 is TGCGCCAGCAGCTTATCACAGGGAGGCACTGAAGCTTTCTTT. It specifies CASSLSQGGTEAFF.

The V gene is TRBV5-5, the J gene TRBJ1-1, with a possible D match to TRBD1 (5 bases). The CDR3 contains 15 residues. Trimming removed 0 bases from V and 4 bases from J, with 13 bases in between. Germline V gene lookup returns CDR1 SGHKS and CDR2 YYEKEE (reference sequence). The CDR3 here is CASSLEWEGSTEAFF. Here the CDR3 DNA reads TGTGCCAGCAGCTTGGAATGGGAGGGGTCCACTGAAGCTTTCTTT.

This clonotype was found a few times. The chain combines TRBV28 with TRBJ2-2; 8 bases match TRBD1. The CDR3 consists of 15 residues. Germline CDR1 MDHEN, CDR2 SYDVKM. Trimming removed 6 bases from V and 6 bases from J; junction bases left unmatched: 9. The CDR3 nucleotides read TGTGCCAGCAGAACGGACAGGGTGGAGGCCGGGGAGCTGTTTTTT. It is translated as CASRTDRVEAGELFF.

This clonotype was seen repeatedly, ten times or more. The chain has TRBV25-1 and TRBJ1-3; TRBD1 is a possible D gene (5 bases). The CDR3 has 15 residues. The germline V gene has CDR1 MGHDK and CDR2 SYGVNS. With 5 bases removed from V and 0 bases from J, the gap between germline ends came to 11 bases. The CDR3 sequence is CASSRAGGSGNTIYF. As DNA, the CDR3 is TGTGCCAGCAGTCGGGCCGGGGGCTCTGGAAACACCATATATTTT.

The chain carries TRBV10-3 and TRBJ2-3; TRBD2 aligns across 8 bases. CDR3 length: 16 residues. V lost 7 bases and J lost 4; bases outside the gene matches: 13. The germline V gene has CDR1 ENHRY and CDR2 SYGVKD. The CDR3 nucleotides read TGTGCCATCAAAGCGGCTAGCGGGCGGAAATCAGATACGCAGTATTTT. Amino acids: CAIKAASGRKSDTQYF.

This rearrangement joins TRBV18 to TRBJ1-1; D not resolved. Trimming removed 3 bases at V and 0 bases at J, with 8 bases between. The CDR3 is 14 amino acids. In germline, CDR1 is KGHSH, CDR2 LQKENI. In DNA, the CDR3 is TGTGCCAGCTCACCTAGGCGCTTGAACACTGAAGCTTTCTTT. Translated: CASSPRRLNTEAFF.

This clonotype was recorded a few times. The CDR3 coding sequence is TGTGCCAGCAGTTTATGGGGGAAAACAGGGGCTGGAAACACCATATATTTT. Protein sequence: CASSLWGKTGAGNTIYF. The chain is built from TRBV12-3 or TRBV12-4 and TRBJ1-3; 7 bases agree with TRBD1. The CDR3 is 17 residues long. Losses at the gene ends were 2 bases for V and 2 bases for J; bases not matched to a gene: 9.